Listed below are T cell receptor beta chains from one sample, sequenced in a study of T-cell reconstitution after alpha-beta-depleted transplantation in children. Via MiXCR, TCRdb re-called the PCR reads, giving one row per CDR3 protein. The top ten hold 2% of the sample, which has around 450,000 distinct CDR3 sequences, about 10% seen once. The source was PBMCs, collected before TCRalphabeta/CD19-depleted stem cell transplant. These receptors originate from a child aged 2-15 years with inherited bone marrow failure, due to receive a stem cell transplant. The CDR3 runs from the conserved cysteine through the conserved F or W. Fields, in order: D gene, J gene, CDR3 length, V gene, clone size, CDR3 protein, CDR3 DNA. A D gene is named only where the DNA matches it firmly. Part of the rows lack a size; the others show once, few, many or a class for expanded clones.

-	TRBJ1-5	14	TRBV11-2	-	CASSLTAVGQPQHF	TGTGCCAGCAGCCTGACAGCCGTTGGGCAGCCCCAGCATTTT
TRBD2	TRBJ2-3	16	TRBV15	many	CATSLGGEGDTDTQYF	TGTGCCACCAGCCTTGGGGGGGAAGGGGACACAGATACGCAGTATTTT
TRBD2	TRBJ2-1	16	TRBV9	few	CASTLAGLAGVNEQFF	TGTGCCAGTACCTTAGCAGGACTAGCGGGAGTCAATGAGCAGTTCTTC
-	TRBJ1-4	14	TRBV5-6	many	CASSSGRSNEKLFF	TGTGCCAGCAGCTCCGGACGTTCTAATGAAAAACTGTTTTTT
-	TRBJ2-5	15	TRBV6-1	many	CASSPGAESTETQYF	TGTGCCAGCAGTCCTGGGGCAGAATCCACGGAGACCCAGTACTTC
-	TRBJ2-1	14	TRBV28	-	CASKEAGINNEQFF	TGTGCCAGCAAAGAGGCAGGGATAAACAATGAGCAGTTCTTC
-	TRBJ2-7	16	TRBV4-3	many	CASSPHLGELPYEQYF	TGCGCCAGCAGCCCCCATTTGGGGGAACTTCCCTACGAGCAGTACTTC
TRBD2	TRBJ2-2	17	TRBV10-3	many	CATNGGEVSGRIGELFF	TGTGCCACCAACGGCGGAGAAGTTAGCGGGAGGATTGGGGAGCTGTTTTTT
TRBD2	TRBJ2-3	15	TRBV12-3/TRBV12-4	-	CASSRRGTSTDTQYF	TGTGCCAGCAGTCGGCGGGGGACTAGCACAGATACGCAGTATTTT
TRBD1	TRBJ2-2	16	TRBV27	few	CASGIQNRGSTGELFF	TGTGCCAGCGGAATCCAGAACAGGGGAAGCACCGGGGAGCTGTTTTTT
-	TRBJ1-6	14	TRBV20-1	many	CSARDQTSNSPLHF	TGCAGTGCTAGAGATCAGACCTCTAATTCACCCCTCCACTTT
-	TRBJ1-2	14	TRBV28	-	CASTPLRGGSGYTF	TGTGCCAGCACCCCTCTGAGGGGGGGATCTGGCTACACCTTC
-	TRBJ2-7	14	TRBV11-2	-	CASSPLSWRNEQYF	TGTGCCAGCAGCCCCCTCAGCTGGCGTAACGAGCAGTACTTC
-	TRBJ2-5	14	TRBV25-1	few	CASSEPPYPETQYF	TGTGCCAGCAGTGAACCTCCGTATCCCGAGACCCAGTACTTC
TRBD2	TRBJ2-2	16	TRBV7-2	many	CASSFLAGRATGELFF	TGTGCCAGCAGCTTTCTCGCCGGGAGGGCCACCGGGGAGCTGTTTTTT
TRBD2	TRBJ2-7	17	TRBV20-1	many	CSASSYSTSASSYEQYF	TGCAGTGCCTCAAGCTACTCAACTAGCGCGAGCTCCTACGAGCAGTACTTC
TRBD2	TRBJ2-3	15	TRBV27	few	CASSFSGRGPDTQYF	TGTGCCAGCAGTTTTTCCGGGAGGGGCCCAGATACGCAGTATTTT
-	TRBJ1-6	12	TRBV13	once	CASSEGGSPLHF	TGTGCCAGCAGCGAAGGAGGTTCACCCCTCCACTTT
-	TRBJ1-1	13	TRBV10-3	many	CASHPSPNTEAFF	TGTGCCTCTCACCCTAGCCCGAACACTGAAGCTTTCTTT
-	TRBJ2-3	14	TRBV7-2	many	CASTQRGSTDTQYF	TGTGCCAGCACCCAGCGTGGGAGTACAGATACGCAGTATTTT
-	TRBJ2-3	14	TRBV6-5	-	CASSTRPITDTQYF	TGTGCCAGCAGTACTAGACCGATCACAGATACGCAGTATTTT
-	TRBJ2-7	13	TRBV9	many	CASSADPRDEQYF	TGTGCCAGCAGCGCCGACCCTAGGGACGAGCAGTACTTC
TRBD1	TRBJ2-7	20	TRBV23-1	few	CASSQSLGPGQGEGAYEQYF	TGCGCCAGCAGTCAATCTCTTGGGCCTGGACAGGGTGAGGGGGCCTACGAGCAGTACTTC
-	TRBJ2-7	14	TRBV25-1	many	CASSPRDSSYEQYF	TGTGCCAGCAGTCCGCGGGACAGCTCCTACGAGCAGTACTTC
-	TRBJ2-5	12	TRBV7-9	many	CASSSRVETQYF	TGTGCCAGCAGCTCTAGGGTGGAGACCCAGTACTTC
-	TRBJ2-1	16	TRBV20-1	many	CSARDSVGPPYNEQFF	TGCAGTGCTAGAGATTCGGTCGGGCCCCCCTACAATGAGCAGTTCTTC
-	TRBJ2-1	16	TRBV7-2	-	CASSLESVSSYNEQFF	TGTGCCAGCAGCTTAGAGTCTGTAAGCTCCTACAATGAGCAGTTCTTC
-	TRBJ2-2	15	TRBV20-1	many	CSATRGLLVAGELFF	TGCAGTGCTACCCGGGGCCTGTTAGTGGCCGGGGAGCTGTTTTTT
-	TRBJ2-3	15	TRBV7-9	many	CASSLDGGRVNTQYF	TGTGCCAGCAGCTTAGATGGAGGTCGGGTGAATACGCAGTATTTT
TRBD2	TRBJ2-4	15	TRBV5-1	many	CASSLPSGSRDIQYF	TGCGCCAGCAGCTTACCTAGCGGAAGTAGAGACATTCAGTACTTC
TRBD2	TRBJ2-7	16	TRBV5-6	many	CASSLFGRLGTYEQYF	TGTGCCAGCAGCTTGTTCGGGAGGCTCGGGACCTACGAGCAGTACTTC
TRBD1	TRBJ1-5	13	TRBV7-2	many	CASSWDRDQPQHF	TGTGCCAGCAGCTGGGACAGAGATCAGCCCCAGCATTTT
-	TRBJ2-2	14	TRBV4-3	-	CASSQAEGAGELFF	TGCGCCAGCAGCCAGGCCGAGGGGGCCGGGGAGCTGTTTTTT
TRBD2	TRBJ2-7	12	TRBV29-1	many	CSVEGTSEEQYF	TGCAGCGTTGAAGGGACTAGCGAGGAGCAGTACTTC
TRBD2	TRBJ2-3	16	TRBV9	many	CASSVLSGSIADTQYF	TGTGCCAGCAGCGTCCTTAGCGGGAGTATCGCAGATACGCAGTATTTT
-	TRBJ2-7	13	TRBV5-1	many	CASSLGHNYEQYF	TGCGCCAGCAGCTTGGGACACAACTACGAGCAGTACTTC
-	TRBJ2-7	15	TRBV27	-	CASRGGELSLYEQYF	TGTGCCAGCAGGGGGGGTGAGTTGAGTCTCTACGAGCAGTACTTC
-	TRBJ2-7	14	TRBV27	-	CASRQGLSLLEQYF	TGTGCCAGCAGACAGGGACTTTCCTTACTCGAGCAGTACTTC
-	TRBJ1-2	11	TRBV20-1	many	CSARVDYGYTF	TGCAGTGCTAGAGTTGACTATGGCTACACCTTC
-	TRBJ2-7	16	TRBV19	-	CASSARQALPPYEQYF	TGTGCCAGTAGTGCGCGACAGGCACTCCCTCCCTACGAGCAGTACTTC
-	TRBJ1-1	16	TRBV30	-	CAWSRGAMTMNTEAFF	TGTGCCTGGAGTAGGGGGGCCATGACCATGAACACTGAAGCTTTCTTT
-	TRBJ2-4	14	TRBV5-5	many	CASSLQGSRNIQYF	TGTGCCAGCAGCCTCCAGGGGAGTAGGAACATTCAGTACTTC
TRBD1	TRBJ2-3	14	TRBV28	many	CASSRDSFTDTQYF	TGTGCCAGCAGCCGGGACAGCTTCACAGATACGCAGTATTTT
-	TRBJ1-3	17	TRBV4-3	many	CASSQDVPGWSGNTIYF	TGCGCCAGCAGCCAAGATGTACCAGGGTGGTCTGGAAACACCATATATTTT
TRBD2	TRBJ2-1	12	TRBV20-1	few	CSASRTSVEQFF	TGCAGTGCCAGTCGGACTAGCGTGGAGCAGTTCTTC
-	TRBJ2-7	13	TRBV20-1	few	CSANLKSSYEQYF	TGCAGTGCGAACCTCAAAAGCTCCTACGAGCAGTACTTC